Listed here are 25 T cell receptor beta chains from one sample, sequenced in a study of CD8 T cells in ankylosing spondylitis. TCRdb fed the 5' RACE reads into MiXCR, producing one record per CDR3 protein. This table holds around 340,000 distinct CDR3 sequences, roughly 20% found once. What was sequenced was blood, either unsorted or a sorted T cell fraction (not recorded which). The receptors come from a male donor with ankylosing spondylitis or in good health (not recorded which).

This clonotype was found a few times. This chain links TRBV15 with TRBJ2-7; 9 bases match TRBD1. Germline V gene sequence: CDR1 LNHNV, CDR2 YYDKDF (reference sequence). The trim removed 5 bases at V and 2 bases at J, leaving 13 bases unmatched. CDR3 length: 17 residues. The CDR3 region is CATSDKTGGQKTYEQYF. CDR3 sequence (DNA): TGTGCCACCAGCGATAAAACAGGGGGCCAAAAGACCTACGAGCAGTACTTC. The full variable domain, completed using reference TRBV15 and TRBJ2-7, is DAMVIQNPRYQVTQFGKPVTLSCSQTLNHNVMYWYQQKSSQAPKLLFHYYDKDFNNEADTPDNFQSRRPNTSFCFLDIRSPGLGDTAMYLCATSDKTGGQKTYEQYFGPGTRLTVT.

The rearrangement joins TRBV6-2 or TRBV6-3 to TRBJ2-5, with a possible D match to TRBD2 (5 bases). There are 13 residues in the CDR3. V dropped 8 bases and J dropped 8 bases, with 18 bases sitting between them. The germline gives CDR1 MNHEY, CDR2 SVGEGT. CDR3 residues: CASWWSDGETQYF. The CDR3 DNA follows: TGTGCCAGCTGGTGGTCGGACGGGGAAACCCAGTACTTC.

This clonotype was seen a handful of times. The chain recombines TRBV6-5 with TRBJ2-1; 15 positions match TRBD2. Germline assignment: CDR1 MNHEY and CDR2 SVGAGI. Trimming cost V 2 bases and J 9 bases; bases outside gene matches: 5. The CDR3 extends over 16 amino acids. CDR3 in amino acids: CASSYIGLAGGSEQFF. The CDR3 coding sequence is TGTGCCAGCAGTTACATCGGACTAGCGGGGGGGTCTGAGCAGTTCTTC.

This clonotype was seen a few times. The chain combines TRBV24-1 with TRBJ2-7; D is ambiguous. V shed 5 bases and J shed 5 bases, with 9 bases lying between them. The CDR3 has 12 amino acids. CDR1 is KGHDR and CDR2 is SFDVKD in the germline V gene. CDR3 in DNA: TGTGCCACCAGTGCCGGAAACGACGAGCAGTACTTC. Its translation: CATSAGNDEQYF.

This clonotype was seen a few times. The CDR3 DNA follows: TGTGCCAGCAGTTCCCGGGACAGTGGTAATGAAAAACTGTTTTTT. Amino acid sequence: CASSSRDSGNEKLFF. V and J are TRBV6-5 and TRBJ1-4; 7 bases are a match to TRBD1. CDR1 MNHEY and CDR2 SVGAGI come from the germline V gene. V lost 4 bases and J lost 4; bases outside the gene matches: 6. The CDR3 runs to 15 residues.

The chain combines TRBV24-1 with TRBJ2-4; D not certain. The germline V and J ends were trimmed by 3 bases and 15 bases, with 11 bases remaining between them. Germline V gives CDR1 KGHDR, CDR2 SFDVKD. This CDR3 is built from 11 residues. The CDR3 region has the DNA TGTGCCACCAGTGATATGGTCAACTCGTACTTC. Translating it yields CATSDMVNSYF.

J is TRBJ2-7 and V is TRBV4-1; the match to TRBD1 covers 7 bases. The CDR3 has 15 amino acids. The V gene's germline CDR1 is MGHRA and CDR2 YSYEKL. J was trimmed by 0 bases and V by 1 base; bases with no gene match: 3. The CDR3 DNA is TGCGCCAGCAGCCAAGGGACAGGCGACTCCTACGAGCAGTACTTC. It specifies CASSQGTGDSYEQYF.

This clonotype was seen a handful of times. This rearrangement joins TRBV7-9 to TRBJ1-4; 8 nucleotides line up with TRBD1. CDR1 is SEHNR, CDR2 FQNEAQ, per germline (reference sequence). This CDR3 has 14 residues. V lost 5 bases, J lost 7 bases, and 6 bases stayed unmatched. CDR3 bases: TGTGCCAGCAGCCTCCAGGGGGCAGGTGAAAAACTGTTTTTT. Encoded protein: CASSLQGAGEKLFF.

This clonotype was observed a few times. The chain couples TRBV20-1 to TRBJ2-3; 10 bases fit TRBD2. This CDR3 comprises 15 residues. Germline assignment: CDR1 DFQATT and CDR2 SNEGSKA (reference sequence). With V trimmed by 6 bases and J by 2 bases, 8 bases remained unmatched. As DNA, the CDR3 is TGCAGTGCGGAAACTAGCGGGGACATCACAGATACGCAGTATTTT. Translated: CSAETSGDITDTQYF.

This clonotype was observed a handful of times. This sequence joins TRBV12-3 or TRBV12-4 and TRBJ2-3; 8 bases are shared with TRBD1. The CDR3 has 15 residues. V was pared by 4 bases and J by 0 bases, with 3 bases of the junction left unmatched. In DNA, the CDR3 is TGTGCCAGCAGTTCGGACAGGGAGAGCACAGATACGCAGTATTTT. This encodes CASSSDRESTDTQYF.

There are a few counts of this clonotype. CDR3 sequence: CSVSEGGVETGELFF. The CDR3, as DNA: TGCAGCGTATCAGAAGGGGGCGTCGAGACCGGGGAGCTGTTTTTT. The chain joins TRBV29-1 to TRBJ2-2; TRBD1 matches 7 bases. CDR3 size: 15 residues. J lost 5 bases, V lost 6 bases, and 12 bases had no gene match. Germline CDR1 and CDR2: SQVTM and ANQGSEA.

This clonotype was seen many times. V gene TRBV4-1 combines with J gene TRBJ2-1; D not resolved. V lost 0 bases, J lost 6 bases, and 0 bases lay in between. This CDR3 comprises 11 residues. Germline V gives CDR1 MGHRA, CDR2 YSYEKL. The DNA for the CDR3 is TGCGCCAGCAGCCAAGACAATGAGCAGTTCTTC. Protein product: CASSQDNEQFF.

This clonotype was counted a single time. V usage is TRBV15 and J usage is TRBJ1-5; D is uncertain. Germline V gives CDR1 LNHNV, CDR2 YYDKDF (reference sequence). The V end lost 0 bases, the J end lost 1 base, and 7 bases lay between the germline ends. The CDR3 sequence is 15 residues long. This chain's CDR3 is CATSRDGVSNQPQHF. As DNA, the CDR3 is TGTGCCACCAGCAGAGATGGGGTCAGCAATCAGCCCCAGCATTTT.

The chain employs TRBV7-6 and TRBJ2-7; no clear D gene. Germline V gene sequence: CDR1 SGHVS, CDR2 FNYEAQ. Trimming took 5 bases from V and 0 from J, leaving 8 bases between them. There are 13 residues in the CDR3. CDR3: CASSETNSYEQYF. CDR3 coding DNA: TGTGCCAGCAGCGAGACCAACTCCTACGAGCAGTACTTC.

This clonotype was seen ten or more times. The rearrangement links TRBV13 to TRBJ2-7; D is possibly TRBD1 (5 bases). Trimming took off 5 bases at V and 6 bases at J, with 14 bases between the two ends. CDR1 is PRHDT and CDR2 is FYEKMQ in the germline V gene (reference sequence). The CDR3 runs to 13 residues. CDR3: CASSLNAGPEQYF. In DNA form, the CDR3 reads TGTGCCAGCAGCCTAAACGCAGGGCCCGAGCAGTACTTC.

This clonotype was seen a handful of times. The rearrangement uses TRBV12-3 or TRBV12-4 and TRBJ2-7; 8 nucleotides line up with TRBD2. The CDR3 consists of 13 residues. V trimming: 5 bases; J trimming: 6 bases; junction bases outside the gene matches: 6. Here the CDR3 reads CASSPGGGGEQYF. CDR3 sequence (DNA): TGTGCCAGCAGTCCCGGGGGGGGCGGCGAGCAGTACTTC.

The CDR3 DNA is TGCAGTGCTTCCTTTAGCGGGGGGCGGATTGAGCAGTTCTTC. Amino acid sequence: CSASFSGGRIEQFF. This chain links TRBV20-1 with TRBJ2-1; the match to TRBD2 covers 10 bases. The length of the CDR3 is 14 residues. Germline-derived CDR1 and CDR2 are DFQATT and SNEGSKA (reference sequence). With V trimmed by 5 bases and J by 9 bases, 10 bases remained unmatched.

This clonotype was picked up many times. The gene calls are TRBV6-2 or TRBV6-3 and TRBJ2-1, with 7 bases fitting TRBD1. The CDR3 loop spans 14 amino acids. Trimming at V came to 2 bases and at J to 3 bases, leaving 1 base not matched to a gene. Germline V gene lookup returns CDR1 MNHEY and CDR2 SVGEGT. The CDR3 loop reads CASSYRDSYNEQFF. Written as DNA, the CDR3 is TGTGCCAGCAGTTACCGGGACAGCTACAATGAGCAGTTCTTC.

The chain combines TRBV5-1 with TRBJ1-1, with D perhaps matching TRBD1 (5 bases). The CDR3 has 12 residues. Germline V gives CDR1 SGHRS, CDR2 YFSETQ. The V and J ends lost 3 bases and 7 bases respectively, with 10 bases between them. The CDR3 loop reads CASSSMGGEAFF. As DNA, the CDR3 is TGCGCCAGCAGCTCCATGGGGGGTGAAGCTTTCTTT.

This chain joins TRBV7-9 and TRBJ2-3, with D possibly being TRBD2 (5 bases). The CDR3 length is 17 residues. Germline values: CDR1 SEHNR, CDR2 FQNEAQ (reference sequence). Deletions cut 3 bases from V and 4 bases from J, with 20 bases between. CDR3 residues: CASSLVGLAHGADTQYF. In DNA, the CDR3 is TGTGCCAGCAGCTTGGTTGGTCTAGCACACGGCGCAGATACGCAGTATTTT. Full variable domain (rest looked up from reference TRBV7-9 and TRBJ2-3): DTGVSQNPRHKITKRGQNVTFRCDPISEHNRLYWYRQTLGQGPEFLTYFQNEAQLEKSRLLSDRFSAERPKGSFSTLEIQRTEQGDSAMYLCASSLVGLAHGADTQYFGPGTRLTVL.

This clonotype was recorded once. The chain uses TRBV27 and TRBJ1-1, with D possibly being TRBD1 (5 bases). CDR3 length equals 14 residues. Between the trimmed V and J ends, which lost 4 bases and 5 bases, there was a span of 14 bases. Germline loops: CDR1 MNHEY, CDR2 SMNVEV (reference sequence). The CDR3 sequence: CASSSGLGQTEAFF. For the CDR3, the DNA is TGTGCCAGCAGTTCTGGCCTCGGACAAACTGAAGCTTTCTTT.

This chain joins TRBV7-9 and TRBJ2-5; 12 bases match TRBD1. The J segment lost 0 bases and the V segment lost 8 bases, leaving 4 bases of the junction unmatched. The germline V gene has CDR1 SEHNR and CDR2 FQNEAQ (reference sequence). CDR3 size: 15 residues. Here the CDR3 reads CASEGQGAHQETQYF. In nucleotides, the CDR3 is TGTGCCAGCGAGGGACAGGGGGCGCACCAAGAGACCCAGTACTTC. Full variable domain (missing parts from reference TRBV7-9 and TRBJ2-5): DTGVSQNPRHKITKRGQNVTFRCDPISEHNRLYWYRQTLGQGPEFLTYFQNEAQLEKSRLLSDRFSAERPKGSFSTLEIQRTEQGDSAMYLCASEGQGAHQETQYFGPGTRLLVL.

The chain links TRBV13 to TRBJ2-6, with D unclear. V gave up 3 bases and J gave up 1 base, with 7 bases separating them. The germline gives CDR1 PRHDT, CDR2 FYEKMQ (reference sequence). The CDR3 runs to 15 residues. CDR3 DNA: TGTGCCAGCAGCTTTCCCCCTTCTGGGGCCAACGTCCTGACTTTC. This codes for CASSFPPSGANVLTF.

V usage is TRBV28 and J usage is TRBJ2-7, with D perhaps TRBD2 (7 bases). CDR1 is MDHEN and CDR2 is SYDVKM in the germline V gene. V was cut by 7 bases and J by 6 bases, with 22 bases left in between. This CDR3 spans 15 amino acids. CDR3 residues: CASITKGGHPREQYF. For the CDR3, the DNA is TGTGCCAGCATCACCAAGGGGGGGCACCCTCGCGAGCAGTACTTC.

The chain carries TRBV9 and TRBJ1-4; D ambiguous. Per germline, CDR1 SGDLS and CDR2 YYNGEE. CDR3 length equals 16 residues. V lost 4 bases, J lost 4 bases, and 17 bases lay in between. The CDR3 loop reads CASSIDPGGINEKLFF. The CDR3 DNA is TGTGCCAGCAGCATCGACCCAGGCGGGATTAATGAAAAACTGTTTTTT.